This T cell receptor (beta chain) was documented in a study of PD-1 blockade in classical Hodgkin lymphoma. Notes on the study in general: The authors have not defined what causes the repertoire differences, possibly disease activity or prior therapy.

Using immunoSEQ multiplex PCR, the repertoire was profiled, and TCRdb retains in-frame clones only, with some absent. The repertoire consists of 25,000 to 35,000 clones, with approximately 94% occurring once and the leading ten covering approximately 2.2%. A remark on this clone: As yet, its antigen is unknown.

The CDR3 consists of 15 residues. The germline CDR1 and CDR2 sequences are LNHDA and SQIVND (reference sequence). V was pared by 6 bases and J by 5 bases, with 8 bases of the junction left unmatched. Time point specified: newly diagnosed, previously untreated cHL patient sample. Untreated, newly diagnosed classical Hodgkin lymphoma PBMCs were used for comparison. Sequenced material: peripheral blood mononuclear cells (PBMCs). This receptor was obtained from a human donor with classical Hodgkin lymphoma. The genes are TRBV19 and TRBJ2-2, with TRBD1 matching over 8 bases. The CDR3 sequence: CASRITGDRTGELFF. Written as DNA, the CDR3 is TGTGCCAGTAGAATAACAGGGGACAGGACCGGGGAGCTGTTTTTT.